The rows below give T cell receptor beta chains drawn from one sample of a study of blood T cells in healthy people across ages. In TCRdb, the 5' RACE reads were re-called with MiXCR into one record per CDR3 protein. The sample gives about 930,000 distinct CDR3 sequences, under 35% of which show up once; roughly 10% is in the top ten. These same data were also listed under a study on T cells of mothers and their children.

Sequences were obtained from blood. These receptor sequences come from a woman between 40 and 55 years old in good health. The CDR3 runs from the conserved cysteine through the conserved F or W. The D gene is left open where the match is weak. Not all rows give a size; the values are once, few, many and, for expanded clones, a class.

CDR3 length	V gene	J gene	D gene	clone size	CDR3 protein	CDR3 DNA
11	TRBV6-2/TRBV6-3	TRBJ2-5	NA	NA	CANSPAETQYF	TGTGCCAACAGTCCGGCGGAGACCCAGTACTTC
15	TRBV14	TRBJ1-1	NA	NA	CASSQDRIRNTEAFF	TGTGCCAGCAGCCAAGATAGAATAAGGAACACTGAAGCTTTCTTT
16	TRBV19	TRBJ1-1	NA	NA	CASSIGYRGSNTEAFF	TGTGCCAGTAGTATAGGGTATCGGGGATCGAACACTGAAGCTTTCTTT
13	TRBV20-1	TRBJ2-7	NA	many	CSAWEGTSYEQYF	TGCAGTGCTTGGGAAGGTACCTCCTACGAGCAGTACTTC
17	TRBV7-3	TRBJ2-1	TRBD1	NA	CASSLNTPGTGGDEQFF	TGTGCCAGCAGCTTAAATACTCCCGGGACAGGGGGCGATGAGCAGTTCTTC
13	TRBV28	TRBJ1-1	NA	few	CASSYRGGNEAFF	TGTGCCAGCAGTTACCGGGGCGGCAATGAAGCTTTCTTT
18	TRBV7-6	TRBJ2-3	NA	NA	CASSLPPSAGASTDTQYF	TGTGCCAGCAGCTTGCCACCGAGTGCAGGGGCTAGCACAGATACGCAGTATTTT
14	TRBV7-2	TRBJ2-5	NA	many	CASSLSRGTETQYF	TGTGCCAGCAGCTTAAGCCGAGGCACAGAGACCCAGTACTTC
15	TRBV12-3/TRBV12-4	TRBJ1-1	NA	NA	CASSPAWSRSTEAFF	TGTGCCAGCAGTCCTGCGTGGTCCCGGAGCACTGAAGCTTTCTTT
15	TRBV7-9	TRBJ2-3	NA	few	CASSLEGGSTDTQYF	TGTGCCAGCAGCTTAGAGGGGGGCAGCACAGATACGCAGTATTTT
16	TRBV5-1	TRBJ2-7	NA	few	CASRSTGEVAYNEQYF	TGCGCCAGCAGGTCTACAGGGGAGGTGGCCTACAATGAGCAGTACTTC
17	TRBV2	TRBJ2-1	TRBD1	NA	CASSRLNPGQNYNGQFF	TGTGCCAGCAGTAGGCTTAATCCGGGACAGAATTACAATGGGCAGTTCTTC
13	TRBV5-1	TRBJ2-5	TRBD1	many	CASSLTGDETQYF	TGCGCCAGCAGCCTCACAGGGGACGAGACCCAGTACTTC